What follows are 29 T cell receptor beta chains derived from one specimen sequenced in a study of T cell repertoires in cytomegalovirus infection. TCRdb processed the reads anew with MiXCR; each CDR3 protein has one entry. The sample consists of some 220,000 distinct CDR3 sequences, approximately 6.7% of them appearing once. Sequencing was done on a sample of PBMCs. These receptors came from a human donor in good health (CMV status not recorded). Some clones in this sample may be carry-over from other donors' samples.

Regarding this clonotype: A much bigger clone sits one base away, suggesting this may be a read error. The chain couples TRBV15 to TRBJ1-1, with TRBD1 matching over 8 bases. Germline values: CDR1 LNHNV, CDR2 YYDKDF (reference sequence). The CDR3 runs 17 residues. This CDR3 is CATSRDILGQVNSEAFF. The CDR3 coding sequence is TGTGCCACCAGCAGAGATATCCTGGGACAGGTGAACTCTGAAGCTTTCTTT.

This clonotype was recorded at least ten times. The rearrangement uses TRBV30 and TRBJ1-2; D remains ambiguous. The CDR3 contains 13 residues. Trimming pared 4 bases from V and 0 bases from J, leaving 9 bases between. Germline-derived CDR1 and CDR2 are GTSNPN and SVGIG (reference sequence). The CDR3 sequence: CAWNEGSNYGYTF. Written as DNA, the CDR3 is TGTGCCTGGAATGAAGGCTCTAACTATGGCTACACCTTC.

This clonotype was seen repeatedly, ten times or more. This chain connects TRBV28 to TRBJ1-5; tentative D call: TRBD1 (5 bases). The V end lost 10 bases, the J end lost 7 bases, and 17 bases lay between the germline ends. CDR1 is MDHEN, CDR2 SYDVKM, per germline. This CDR3 spans 13 amino acids. The CDR3 region is CATSGGRNQPQHF. For the CDR3, the DNA is TGTGCCACTTCGGGGGGTCGGAACCAGCCCCAGCATTTT.

This clonotype showed up many times. This chain uses TRBV7-2 with TRBJ1-1, with D uncertain. Deletions cut 3 bases from V and 0 bases from J, with 14 bases between. The CDR3 totals 16 residues. Germline values: CDR1 SGHTA, CDR2 FQGNSA. The CDR3 sequence is CASSFKVGQVNTEAFF. In nucleotides, the CDR3 is TGTGCCAGCAGCTTCAAGGTCGGGCAGGTGAACACTGAAGCTTTCTTT.

This clonotype was seen ten or more times. V and J are TRBV20-1 and TRBJ1-2; unclear D gene. CDR1 and CDR2 from the germline V gene are DFQATT and SNEGSKA (reference sequence). The CDR3 length is 12 residues. V lost 5 bases, J lost 2 bases, and 9 bases lay in between. The CDR3 sequence: CSAQTSNYGYTF. CDR3 in DNA: TGCAGTGCTCAGACTTCAAACTATGGCTACACCTTC.

This chain joins TRBV27 and TRBJ2-3; 11 nucleotides align to TRBD2. The germline CDR1 and CDR2 sequences are MNHEY and SMNVEV (reference sequence). Trimming removed 4 bases from V and 14 bases from J; junction bases left unmatched: 8. The CDR3 covers 13 residues. CDR3 residues: CASSSLAGGLRYF. The CDR3 DNA is TGTGCCAGCAGTTCGTTAGCGGGGGGGCTCCGGTATTTT.

There are many counts of this clonotype. The CDR3 DNA reads TGTGCCAGCAGTCAGGACAGACGAGGGCTGAGCACAGATACGCAGTATTTT. Translated, it gives CASSQDRRGLSTDTQYF. The chain carries TRBV6-5 and TRBJ2-3; TRBD1 is a possible D gene (6 bases). This CDR3 contains 17 residues. The V and J ends lost 5 bases and 0 bases respectively, with 18 bases between them. Germline V gene lookup returns CDR1 MNHEY and CDR2 SVGAGI.

This clonotype was detected many times. The chain links TRBV29-1 to TRBJ1-5; D unclear. The ends were cut back, 5 bases at V and 0 bases at J, with 11 bases in the middle. Germline V gene sequence: CDR1 SQVTM, CDR2 ANQGSEA. The length of the CDR3 is 14 residues. The CDR3 sequence: CSVSRGDSNQPQHF. The DNA for the CDR3 is TGCAGCGTTAGTAGAGGCGATAGCAATCAGCCCCAGCATTTT.

There are many counts of this clonotype. This rearrangement joins TRBV10-3 to TRBJ2-3; possibly TRBD1 for D (6 bases). The germline gives CDR1 ENHRY, CDR2 SYGVKD. V was shortened by 4 bases and J by 8 bases, with 13 bases between the two germline ends. The CDR3 length is 13 residues. The CDR3, as DNA: TGTGCCATCAGTGGTGAGGACAGACCTACGCAGTATTTT. It is translated as CAISGEDRPTQYF.

There are many counts of this clonotype. The chain is built from TRBV19 and TRBJ1-5; no clear D gene. Trimming removed 0 bases from V and 1 base from J, with 16 bases in between. Germline lookup yields CDR1 LNHDA and CDR2 SQIVND (reference sequence). The CDR3 runs 18 residues. The CDR3 is CASSIDLNKGISNQPQHF. The CDR3 DNA follows: TGTGCCAGTAGTATAGATCTGAACAAGGGAATAAGCAATCAGCCCCAGCATTTT.

This clonotype was recorded many times. At one end the junction does not follow the germline gene, possibly because of a read error. The J gene is TRBJ1-1, the V gene TRBV7-2; no firm D call. CDR1 SGHTA and CDR2 FQGNSA come from the germline V gene. This CDR3 contains 13 residues. The CDR3 DNA reads TGTGCCAGTAGCTTTGGGCCAGATCGCGAAGCTTTCTTT. It specifies CASSFGPDREAFF.

This clonotype has ten or more counts. The rearrangement joins TRBV4-1 to TRBJ2-5; 7 bases line up with TRBD2. Germline-derived CDR1 and CDR2 are MGHRA and YSYEKL. The CDR3 has 13 residues. J lost 4 bases, V lost 4 bases, and 3 bases had no gene match. In DNA, the CDR3 is TGCGCCAGCAGCCCGGGGGGAGGAGAGACCCAGTACTTC. As protein: CASSPGGGETQYF.

This clonotype was found many times. The J gene is TRBJ2-5, the V gene TRBV10-3; D might be TRBD2 (6 bases). The CDR3 is 14 residues long. CDR1 and CDR2 (germline): ENHRY, SYGVKD. Trimming removed 10 bases at V and 1 base at J, with 16 bases between. The chain's CDR3 is CATYPDGGQETQYF. CDR3 DNA: TGTGCCACCTACCCGGACGGGGGCCAAGAGACCCAGTACTTC.

In this sample, this clonotype turned up many times. This sequence joins TRBV7-2 and TRBJ2-1; D call uncertain. The germline gives CDR1 SGHTA, CDR2 FQGNSA. V shed 3 bases and J shed 2 bases, with 11 bases lying between them. The CDR3 is made up of 15 amino acids. The CDR3 loop reads CASSFDLSPYNEQFF. CDR3 bases: TGTGCCAGCAGCTTTGACCTCTCGCCCTACAATGAGCAGTTCTTC.

This clonotype has ten or more counts. This chain connects TRBV12-3 or TRBV12-4 to TRBJ2-1; D unclear. This CDR3 is built from 12 residues. Trimming shortened V by 3 bases and J by 7 bases, and 7 bases separated the two germline ends. The CDR3 loop is CASSFVRNEQFF. In DNA, the CDR3 is TGTGCCAGCAGTTTTGTTAGAAATGAGCAGTTCTTC.

The V gene is TRBV6-5, the J gene TRBJ2-7, with 10 bases matching TRBD1. Germline V gene lookup returns CDR1 MNHEY and CDR2 SVGAGI. J was trimmed by 6 bases and V by 5 bases; bases with no gene match: 7. There are 14 residues in the CDR3. The CDR3 nucleotides read TGTGCCAGCAGTAGGCCGGGACAGGGGATCGAGCAGTACTTC. This sequence encodes CASSRPGQGIEQYF.

This clonotype was observed at least ten times. V gene TRBV7-8 combines with J gene TRBJ2-7; D uncertain. V lost 5 bases, J lost 3 bases, and 8 bases lay in between. The CDR3 covers 12 residues. Germline loops: CDR1 SGHVS, CDR2 FQNEAQ. Here the CDR3 DNA reads TGTGCCAGCAGCCCCGAGAGCTACGAGCAGTACTTC. This sequence encodes CASSPESYEQYF.

The chain has TRBV20-1 and TRBJ2-1; D remains ambiguous. The CDR3 spans 13 residues. From germline, CDR1 is DFQATT and CDR2 SNEGSKA (reference sequence). Trimming cost V 2 bases and J 11 bases, with 16 bases left between them. The CDR3 DNA is TGCAGTGCTAGATACCCCGAGATTGTAAAGCAGTTCTTC. This encodes CSARYPEIVKQFF.

This clonotype was recorded at least ten times. The junction departs from the called germline gene at one end, perhaps through a read error. As DNA, the CDR3 is TGTGCCAGCAGTTTAGAGGGACAGGGGACAGAGCGGGGCATTAAGAATACGCAGTATTTT. This encodes CASSLEGQGTERGIKNTQYF. The chain links TRBV7-2 to TRBJ2-3; TRBD1 agrees at 10 bases. CDR3 length equals 20 residues. Per germline, CDR1 SGHTA and CDR2 FQGNSA.

This clonotype has just a few counts. V and J are TRBV24-1 and TRBJ1-5, with 8 bases identical to TRBD1. The CDR3 extends over 13 amino acids. Germline V CDR1 and CDR2: KGHDR, SFDVKD. The V gene end was trimmed by 9 bases and the J gene end by 2 bases; junction bases not matched to a gene: 2. The CDR3 sequence: CATQGQGNQPQHF. As DNA, the CDR3 is TGTGCCACCCAGGGACAGGGCAATCAGCCCCAGCATTTT.

Points on this clonotype: Likely a read error: the CDR3 ends without its conserved phenylalanine or tryptophan. The chain joins TRBV9 to TRBJ1-4; TRBD1 aligns across 7 bases. Germline V gene sequence: CDR1 SGDLS, CDR2 YYNGEE. V gave up 4 bases and J gave up 3 bases; unmatched junction bases: 9. This CDR3 is built from 16 residues. CDR3 loop: CASSLGQNLPNEKLFL. The CDR3 DNA sequence: TGTGCCAGCAGCCTGGGACAGAACCTCCCTAATGAAAAACTGTTTTTA.

This clonotype occurred many times. The chain joins TRBV20-1 to TRBJ2-2, with D unresolved. The germline gives CDR1 DFQATT, CDR2 SNEGSKA (reference sequence). Trimming shortened V by 2 bases and J by 1 base, and 5 bases separated the two germline ends. The length of the CDR3 is 13 residues. Here the CDR3 reads CSARQMNTGELFF. In DNA, the CDR3 is TGCAGTGCTAGACAGATGAACACCGGGGAGCTGTTTTTT.

This clonotype has ten or more counts. J is TRBJ2-2 and V is TRBV10-1, with 7 bases matching TRBD1. The CDR3 sequence is 15 residues long. J gave up 4 bases and V 4 bases, and 6 bases lay outside the gene matches. Germline CDR1 and CDR2: WNHNN and SYGVQD (reference sequence). The CDR3 sequence is CASSATGQLTGELFF. In nucleotides, the CDR3 is TGCGCCAGCAGTGCAACGGGACAGCTCACCGGGGAGCTGTTTTTT.

This clonotype has a count of ten or more. The rearrangement uses TRBV20-1 and TRBJ2-7, with a weak D call TRBD2 (6 bases). The CDR3 totals 15 residues. The V and J ends lost 5 bases and 1 base respectively, with 18 bases between them. The germline V gene has CDR1 DFQATT and CDR2 SNEGSKA (reference sequence). CDR3 amino acids: CSASSGRDISYEQYF. The CDR3 nucleotides read TGCAGTGCTTCCTCCGGGCGGGATATTTCCTACGAGCAGTACTTC.

In its sample, this clonotype was seen many times. The chain recombines TRBV7-2 with TRBJ2-5; the D is unclear. V was pared by 10 bases and J by 5 bases, with 17 bases between. The CDR3 has 13 residues. Per germline, CDR1 SGHTA and CDR2 FQGNSA. The DNA of the CDR3 is TGTGCCACGGGCCCAGCTACAAGTGAGACCCAGTACTTC. Translation: CATGPATSETQYF.

This clonotype was detected many times. The chain employs TRBV11-2 and TRBJ2-1, with 7 nucleotides matching TRBD1. The ends lost 5 bases at V and 0 bases at J; junction bases unmatched: 4. Looked up from germline, CDR1 is SGHAT and CDR2 is FQNNGV. The CDR3 sequence is 15 residues long. As DNA, the CDR3 is TGTGCCAGCAGCCCGGGACAGCTCTCCTACAATGAGCAGTTCTTC. Translated, it gives CASSPGQLSYNEQFF.

This clonotype was seen a handful of times. The chain recombines TRBV30 with TRBJ2-1; D call uncertain. The CDR3 is 15 residues long. V was trimmed by 5 bases and J by 1 base, leaving 15 bases between them. CDR1 is GTSNPN, CDR2 SVGIG, per germline (reference sequence). Here the CDR3 DNA reads TGTGCCTGGCTATTAGGACCGGCTTCCTACAATGAGCAGTTCTTC. It specifies CAWLLGPASYNEQFF.

This clonotype came up many times. This chain links TRBV7-2 with TRBJ1-2; maybe TRBD1 (6 bases). The CDR3 runs 16 residues. The V end was cut by 3 bases, the J end by 2 bases, with 16 bases between. Germline V gene data show CDR1 as SGHTA and CDR2 as FQGNSA. In DNA, the CDR3 is TGTGCCAGCAGCTTGAAGCCAGGGGCGTCGAACTATGGCTACACCTTC. Its protein is CASSLKPGASNYGYTF.

This clonotype appeared many times. V gene TRBV12-3 or TRBV12-4 combines with J gene TRBJ2-2, with D perhaps matching TRBD1 (6 bases). The CDR3 totals 15 residues. V was trimmed by 10 bases and J by 1 base, leaving 16 bases between them. The CDR3 here is CAIPKMDRNTGELFF. The CDR3 nucleotides read TGTGCCATCCCCAAGATGGACAGGAACACCGGGGAGCTGTTTTTT.